The source of this T cell receptor beta chain is a study of identical twins. TCRdb used MiXCR to reprocess the 5' RACE reads, holding one entry per CDR3 protein. The data hold some 660,000 distinct CDR3 sequences, with more than 6.5% observed a single time. The CDR3 has 18 residues. Germline-derived CDR1 and CDR2 are MDHEN and SYDVKM. V dropped 8 bases and J dropped 0; count of bases not matched to a gene: 13. These data were likewise used in another study, on yellow fever vaccine responses in identical twins.

This receptor was identified in a woman between 18 and 30 years old in good health. Sequencing input: PBMCs. The V call is TRBV28, the J call TRBJ2-3; 11 bases align to TRBD2. The CDR3 protein is CASPLPLAGGPSTDTQYF. CDR3 in DNA: TGTGCCAGCCCCCTCCCTCTAGCGGGGGGACCTAGCACAGATACGCAGTATTTT.